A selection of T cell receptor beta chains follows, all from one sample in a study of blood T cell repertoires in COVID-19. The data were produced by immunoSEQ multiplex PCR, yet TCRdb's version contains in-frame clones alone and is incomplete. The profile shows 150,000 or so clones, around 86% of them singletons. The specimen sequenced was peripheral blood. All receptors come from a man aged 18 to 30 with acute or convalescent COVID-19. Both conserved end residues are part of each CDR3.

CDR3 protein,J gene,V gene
CSVEAVSGGHYFYNSPLHF,TRBJ1-6,TRBV29-1
CASSLRTGVTDTQYF,TRBJ2-3,TRBV7-6
CASSPRTGKNTEAFF,TRBJ1-1,TRBV3-1/TRBV3-2
CASRGGQSTVNTIYF,TRBJ1-3,TRBV28
CASSFGQGNTIYF,TRBJ1-3,TRBV12-3/TRBV12-4
CASRGTVYGYTF,TRBJ1-2,TRBV2
CATTRGYGYGYTF,TRBJ1-2,TRBV19
CASSVGQGGSPLHF,TRBJ1-6,TRBV6-4
CASSFTSARKTQYF,TRBJ2-5,TRBV27
CASSQPHLTSRSTDTQYF,TRBJ2-3,TRBV3-1/TRBV3-2
CASSMGGGNTEAFF,TRBJ1-1,TRBV19
CASSLGTGGLTQHF,TRBJ1-5,TRBV7-2
CASSLVGGLGFSPLHF,TRBJ1-6,TRBV28
CASSGRTESGDNEQFF,TRBJ2-1,TRBV13
CASRDGTGSEKLFF,TRBJ1-4,TRBV6-5
CASSETQGAYTF,TRBJ1-2,TRBV10-2
CASSVGGGESNQPQHF,TRBJ1-5,TRBV9
CASSPEIMNTEAFF,TRBJ1-1,TRBV7-9
CASSFGTGTSSYNEQFF,TRBJ2-1,TRBV5-5
CASSQNPGTAYEQYF,TRBJ2-7,TRBV7-3
CASSEGLAGGPLF,TRBJ2-1,TRBV6-1
CAWSAQSNYGYTF,TRBJ1-2,TRBV30
CASNADTEAFF,TRBJ1-1,TRBV5-1
CGSGQMNTEAFF,TRBJ1-1,TRBV30
CASSLVQGGSPLHF,TRBJ1-6,TRBV7-9
CASSPPGTSGVDTQYF,TRBJ2-3,TRBV5-1
CAWSVLIETGYKEAFF,TRBJ1-1,TRBV30
CASSDAISGGRRDTQYF,TRBJ2-3,TRBV6-1
CASSPYRAPNEKLFF,TRBJ1-4,TRBV18
CASSLLRGGQETQYF,TRBJ2-5,TRBV27
CASSVAETGTGYTF,TRBJ1-2,TRBV9
CASSQAGYGNTIYF,TRBJ1-3,TRBV3-1/TRBV3-2
CASSIGQVSYNEQFF,TRBJ2-1,TRBV19
CASSGRTGAGGNQPQHF,TRBJ1-5,TRBV28
CASSGTGGKVQYF,TRBJ2-3,TRBV10-1
CASSAGQAFGPQHF,TRBJ1-5,TRBV19
CASSPPGTSGAPGTQYF,TRBJ2-5,TRBV18
CASAYTQDRGLTEAFF,TRBJ1-1,TRBV10-1
CASSPDSWGYTF,TRBJ1-2,TRBV7-9
CATLPRVNSNQPQHF,TRBJ1-5,TRBV27
CASSLRPGTSTTLNQPQHF,TRBJ1-5,TRBV28
CASSGTSIYRGRSYNEQFF,TRBJ2-1,TRBV2
CASSLRDSYTEAFF,TRBJ1-1,TRBV28
CASGLSPERGYGYTF,TRBJ1-2,TRBV9
CASRPEGANEKLFF,TRBJ1-4,TRBV25-1
CASSPRGETQYF,TRBJ2-5,TRBV7-9
CASSQGRDRVYEQYF,TRBJ2-7,TRBV4-2
CASSFYGGGNTIYF,TRBJ1-3,TRBV5-4